The following is a T cell receptor beta chain sequence with its context. What it binds is unknown. These data come from a study of beta chain features in type 1 diabetes. Regarding the study as a whole: Researchers reported that naive, central memory and Treg TCRB repertoires appeared more similar in patients than in healthy donors. Researchers cautioned that cDNA sequencing could over-represent cells with high TCR expression.

The authors reverse transcribed all of the isolated RNA, so sequencing captured expressed TCRB transcripts. Some clones are missing from TCRdb's copy, which holds only in-frame ones; the method was immunoSEQ multiplex PCR. Here the sample spans about 930,000 clones, roughly 15% being singletons. The trim removed 5 bases at V and 5 bases at J, leaving 3 bases unmatched. The CDR3 is 13 amino acids. The germline V gene encodes CDR1 MNHEY and CDR2 SVGAGI. The source of this sequence is a woman between 18 and 29 years old in good health. The specimen sequenced was naive CD4+ T cells from blood. The V and J genes are TRBV6-5 and TRBJ2-3, with 8 bases aligning to TRBD2. The CDR3 DNA reads TGTGCCAGCAGTCTAGCGGGCGGAGATACGCAGTATTTT. This codes for CASSLAGGDTQYF.